A single sample gave rise to the 14 T cell receptor beta chains below, sequenced in a study of technical replicates of blood from a handful of donors. Assay: immunoSEQ multiplex PCR; the TCRdb copy retains only in-frame clones and omits some. Of about 100,000 clones in the sample, roughly 96% were seen once. The sequenced sample consisted of T cells isolated from PBMCs. Receptor source: a human donor in good health.

This sequence joins TRBV6-1 and TRBJ1-1; D is perhaps TRBD1 (5 bases). Germline assignment: CDR1 MNHNS and CDR2 SASEGT. This CDR3 comprises 17 residues. The germline V and J ends were trimmed by 4 bases and 1 base, with 19 bases remaining between them. As DNA, the CDR3 is TGTGCCAGCAGTGGGAGGGGTGTATCGGGTTGGAACACTGAAGCTTTCTTT. Its translation: CASSGRGVSGWNTEAFF.

V usage is TRBV7-2 and J usage is TRBJ1-5; no reliable D call. CDR1 and CDR2 from the germline V gene are SGHTA and FQGNSA. Trimming stripped 2 bases from V and 1 base from J, with 9 bases between. The CDR3 has 15 amino acids. CDR3 in DNA: TGTGCCAGCAGCTTAAACAGATTCAGCAATCAGCCCCAGCATTTT. This sequence encodes CASSLNRFSNQPQHF.

The chain has TRBV6-5 and TRBJ2-7; a possible D gene is TRBD2 (5 bases). Per germline, CDR1 MNHEY and CDR2 SVGAGI. V lost 7 bases and J lost 11, with 15 bases in between. This CDR3 region has 11 residues. CDR3 loop: CASTTGSLEYF. The CDR3 DNA reads TGTGCCAGCACCACGGGGTCTTTGGAGTACTTC.

The chain employs TRBV2 and TRBJ1-2; D ambiguous. Germline CDR1 reads SNHLY; CDR2 reads FYNNEI. V was cut by 4 bases and J by 7 bases, with 25 bases left in between. The CDR3 is 17 residues long. In DNA, the CDR3 is TGTGCCAGCAGTGTTGGATTTAGAGGGAGTGAAGGTGCTGGCTACACCTTC. Translation gives CASSVGFRGSEGAGYTF.

This clone was seen just once. Here the CDR3 DNA reads TGTGCCAGTAGTGGATGGACTAGCGGGACACATGAGCAGTTCTTC. Encoded protein: CASSGWTSGTHEQFF. The chain carries TRBV19 and TRBJ2-1, with TRBD2 identical over 12 bases. The CDR3 consists of 15 residues. Germline lookup yields CDR1 LNHDA and CDR2 SQIVND (reference sequence). The V segment lost 5 bases and the J segment 8 bases; nucleotides outside the gene matches: 7. The full variable domain, completed using reference TRBV19 and TRBJ2-1, is DGGITQSPKYLFRKEGQNVTLSCEQNLNHDAMYWYRQDPGQGLRLIYYSQIVNDFQKGDIAEGYSVSREKKESFPLTVTSAQKNPTAFYLCASSGWTSGTHEQFFGPGTRLTVL.

The gene calls are TRBV7-3 and TRBJ2-3; 7 positions agree with TRBD1. V lost 5 bases, J lost 1 base, and 6 bases stayed unmatched. Germline V gene data show CDR1 as SGHTA and CDR2 as FQGTGA. The CDR3 spans 15 residues. The CDR3 DNA is TGTGCCAGCAGCAAGACAGGGTCTCGCACAGATACGCAGTATTTT. Translation: CASSKTGSRTDTQYF.

The V and J genes are TRBV15 and TRBJ2-5; the D gene is possibly TRBD1 (5 bases). Germline assignment: CDR1 LNHNV and CDR2 YYDKDF (reference sequence). The CDR3 extends over 14 amino acids. V was pared by 0 bases and J by 5 bases, with 10 bases between. The CDR3 DNA reads TGTGCCACCAGCAGAGAAAGGGGTGGGGAGACCCAGTACTTC. The encoded protein is CATSRERGGETQYF.

This chain joins TRBV5-1 and TRBJ1-2; a possible D gene is TRBD1 (6 bases). Trimming cost V 2 bases and J 1 base, with 9 bases left between them. The CDR3 sequence is 14 residues long. Germline V lookup: CDR1 SGHRS, CDR2 YFSETQ. The CDR3 DNA is TGCGCCAGCAGCTTTGGGGACAATAACTATGGCTACACCTTC. This sequence encodes CASSFGDNNYGYTF.

The CDR3 nucleotides read TGTGCCAGCAGCTCCTACGACAGGGCCGAGCAGTACTTC. Amino acid sequence: CASSSYDRAEQYF. V usage is TRBV7-6 and J usage is TRBJ2-7; TRBD1 matches 7 bases. The length of the CDR3 is 13 residues. Trimming removed 4 bases from V and 6 bases from J; junction bases left unmatched: 6. Germline V gives CDR1 SGHVS, CDR2 FNYEAQ. The whole variable domain, filled in from reference TRBV7-6 and TRBJ2-7, reads GAGVSQSPRYKVTKRGQDVALRCDPISGHVSLYWYRQALGQGPEFLTYFNYEAQQDKSGLPNDRFSAERPEGSISTLTIQRTEQRDSAMYRCASSSYDRAEQYFGPGTRLTVT.

The chain links TRBV10-1 to TRBJ2-1; the match to TRBD2 covers 8 bases. The V gene's germline CDR1 is WNHNN and CDR2 SYGVQD (reference sequence). V dropped 3 bases and J dropped 6; count of bases not matched to a gene: 4. The length of the CDR3 is 14 residues. As DNA, the CDR3 is TGCGCCAGCAGTGACACGAGCGGGGGCAATGAGCAGTTCTTC. Translating gives CASSDTSGGNEQFF.

The chain has TRBV7-2 and TRBJ2-7; tentative D call: TRBD2 (6 bases). Germline lookup yields CDR1 SGHTA and CDR2 FQGNSA. The germline V and J ends were trimmed by 5 bases and 0 bases, with 11 bases remaining between them. This CDR3 has 14 residues. The CDR3 is CASSRDSSSYEQYF. The DNA for the CDR3 is TGTGCCAGCAGCCGGGACTCCAGCTCCTACGAGCAGTACTTC.

This chain joins TRBV28 and TRBJ2-7, with 8 bases identical to TRBD1. Germline-derived CDR1 and CDR2 are MDHEN and SYDVKM. CDR3 length: 14 amino acids. The V gene end was trimmed by 8 bases and the J gene end by 0 bases; junction bases not matched to a gene: 6. The CDR3 is CASRIQGGSYEQYF. CDR3 in DNA: TGTGCCAGCCGTATACAGGGGGGCTCCTACGAGCAGTACTTC.

V is TRBV19 and J is TRBJ1-5, with no clear D. The ends were cut back, 3 bases at V and 1 base at J, with 4 bases in the middle. This CDR3 is 13 amino acids long. CDR1 is LNHDA and CDR2 is SQIVND in the germline V gene (reference sequence). The CDR3 loop is CASSIASNQPQHF. The CDR3 nucleotides are TGTGCCAGTAGTATTGCGAGCAATCAGCCCCAGCATTTT. The whole variable domain, remainder taken from reference TRBV19 and TRBJ1-5, is DGGITQSPKYLFRKEGQNVTLSCEQNLNHDAMYWYRQDPGQGLRLIYYSQIVNDFQKGDIAEGYSVSREKKESFPLTVTSAQKNPTAFYLCASSIASNQPQHFGDGTRLSIL.

V and J are TRBV28 and TRBJ1-2; D gene ambiguous. The germline V gene has CDR1 MDHEN and CDR2 SYDVKM. This CDR3 is built from 14 residues. V was cut by 6 bases and J by 2 bases, with 13 bases left in between. The CDR3 loop reads CASRTRPANYGYTF. The CDR3 bases are TGTGCCAGCAGGACAAGACCTGCAAACTATGGCTACACCTTC.